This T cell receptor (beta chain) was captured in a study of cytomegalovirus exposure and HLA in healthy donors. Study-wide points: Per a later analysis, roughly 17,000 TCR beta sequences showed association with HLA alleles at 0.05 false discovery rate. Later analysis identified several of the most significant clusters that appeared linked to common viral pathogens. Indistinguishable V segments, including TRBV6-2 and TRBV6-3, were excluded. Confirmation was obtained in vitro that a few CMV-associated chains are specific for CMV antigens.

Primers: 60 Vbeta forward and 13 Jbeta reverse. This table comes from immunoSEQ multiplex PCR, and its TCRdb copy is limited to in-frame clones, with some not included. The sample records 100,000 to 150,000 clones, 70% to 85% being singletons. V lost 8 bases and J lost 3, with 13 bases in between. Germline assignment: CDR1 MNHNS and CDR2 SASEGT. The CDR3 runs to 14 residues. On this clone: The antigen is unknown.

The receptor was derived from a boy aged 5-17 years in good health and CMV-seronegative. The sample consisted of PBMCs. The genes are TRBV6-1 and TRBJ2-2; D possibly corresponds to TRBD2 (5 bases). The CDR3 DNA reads TGTGCCAGCTGCGGACTCTCCTACACCGGGGAGCTGTTTTTT. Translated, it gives CASCGLSYTGELFF.